These 3 T cell receptor beta chains came from one sample sequenced in a study of CD8+CD57+ T cells in acquired aplastic anemia. Genomic DNA templated the TCR beta VDJ and CDR3 profiling. One entry per CDR3 protein results from TCRdb running MiXCR on the reads. The table lists 150,000 to 200,000 distinct CDR3 sequences, roughly 63% of them singletons. Sequencing was performed on sorted CD4+, CD8+, or CD8+CD57+ T cells (not recorded which) from PBMCs. These receptors came from a human donor in good health.

The chain has TRBV7-8 and TRBJ2-5; no definite D call. The length of the CDR3 is 15 residues. Germline values: CDR1 SGHVS, CDR2 FQNEAQ. V lost 1 base, J lost 4 bases, and 13 bases lay in between. The CDR3 nucleotides are TGTGCCAGCAGCTTAGAGGCCGGGTCGGGAGAGACCCAGTACTTC. This sequence encodes CASSLEAGSGETQYF.

The J gene is TRBJ2-3, the V gene TRBV27; TRBD2 might be the D (6 bases). In germline, CDR1 is MNHEY, CDR2 SMNVEV (reference sequence). Deletions cut 3 bases from V and 5 bases from J, with 18 bases between. CDR3 length: 16 residues. The CDR3 spells CASSFNRESLGDTQYF. CDR3 nucleotide sequence: TGTGCCAGCAGTTTTAACCGGGAGAGCCTTGGAGATACGCAGTATTTT.

At least ten counts were recorded for this clonotype. The chain combines TRBV6-5 with TRBJ2-7, with D perhaps given as TRBD1 or TRBD2 (6 bases each). Germline lookup yields CDR1 MNHEY and CDR2 SVGAGI. This CDR3 has 12 amino acids. Trimming took 5 bases from V and 3 from J, leaving 8 bases between them. CDR3 coding DNA: TGTGCCAGCAGTAGGGGGGACTACGAGCAGTACTTC. Translation: CASSRGDYEQYF.